These T cell receptor beta chains were read from a single sample in a study of cytomegalovirus exposure and HLA in healthy donors. Sequenced by immunoSEQ multiplex PCR; TCRdb stores in-frame clones only, minus some. In the table there are roughly 180,000 clones, about nine tenths of which are singletons. The sample taken for sequencing was PBMCs. Receptors were obtained from a man aged 25 to 40 in good health and CMV-seropositive. The CDR3 runs from the conserved cysteine through the conserved F or W. Each record gives: CDR3 DNA, CDR3 protein, D gene, J gene, V gene, clone size, CDR3 length. A D gene is named only where the DNA matches it firmly. Clone size is stated in some rows and not others, as once, few, many or a class when expanded.

DNA: TGTGCCAGCAGTACGGGGACTAGCGGTAGCTCCTACGAGCAGTACTTC
CDR3: CASSTGTSGSSYEQYF
D: TRBD2
J: TRBJ2-7
V: TRBV27
size: .
length: 16

DNA: TGTGCCAGCAGCTCGAGCGGGAGAAGAGATACGCAGTATTTT
CDR3: CASSSSGRRDTQYF
D: TRBD2
J: TRBJ2-3
V: TRBV5-4
size: .
length: 14

DNA: TGTGCCAGCAGCTTAGAGTCCTCTGGGGCCAACGTCCTGACTTTC
CDR3: CASSLESSGANVLTF
D: .
J: TRBJ2-6
V: TRBV7-2
size: .
length: 15

DNA: TGCGCCAGCAGCCCGGGACAGGGTCCCTCCTACGAGCAGTACTTC
CDR3: CASSPGQGPSYEQYF
D: TRBD1
J: TRBJ2-7
V: TRBV5-1
size: once
length: 15

DNA: TGCGCCAGCAGCACCCCGGGTCTAACCGGGGAGCTGTTTTTT
CDR3: CASSTPGLTGELFF
D: .
J: TRBJ2-2
V: TRBV5-1
size: .
length: 14

DNA: TGTGCCAGCAGCGAAGGGGGGACCTCCTACGAGCAGTACTTC
CDR3: CASSEGGTSYEQYF
D: .
J: TRBJ2-7
V: TRBV6-5
size: .
length: 14

DNA: TGTGCCAGCAGCTTAGCTCGGTCAGGGCTACTGGGGGCCAACGTCCTGACTTTC
CDR3: CASSLARSGLLGANVLTF
D: .
J: TRBJ2-6
V: TRBV7-6
size: .
length: 18

DNA: TGCAGTGCTACGACAGGAGAAGCTTTCTTT
CDR3: CSATTGEAFF
D: .
J: TRBJ1-1
V: TRBV20-1
size: .
length: 10

DNA: TGTGCCAGCAGTTACGACATTTGGGCCTACGAGCAGTACTTC
CDR3: CASSYDIWAYEQYF
D: .
J: TRBJ2-7
V: TRBV6-5
size: once
length: 14

DNA: TGTGCCAGCTCGTATAAGACCCGGCAGGGAGTCGACTATGGCTACACCTTC
CDR3: CASSYKTRQGVDYGYTF
D: .
J: TRBJ1-2
V: TRBV27
size: .
length: 17

DNA: TGTGCCAGCAAACTCGGACAGGGTTCAGATACGCAGTATTTT
CDR3: CASKLGQGSDTQYF
D: TRBD1
J: TRBJ2-3
V: TRBV6-4
size: .
length: 14

DNA: TGTGCCAGCTCACCGGGACTGGTACAGGGCGACACTGAAGCTTTCTTT
CDR3: CASSPGLVQGDTEAFF
D: .
J: TRBJ1-1
V: TRBV18
size: .
length: 16

DNA: TGTGCCAGCAGCCCACGGGGACTAGGGAGAGAGACCCAGTACTTC
CDR3: CASSPRGLGRETQYF
D: TRBD2
J: TRBJ2-5
V: TRBV7-6
size: .
length: 15

DNA: TGTGCCAGTAGGGTGTCCGCAAACTATGGCTACACCTTC
CDR3: CASRVSANYGYTF
D: .
J: TRBJ1-2
V: TRBV19
size: .
length: 13

DNA: TGCGCCAGCAGCTTGGGACGGATCTCCCGGACTAGCGGGGGGCCAAGCCGTCTGTACGAGCAGTACTTC
CDR3: CASSLGRISRTSGGPSRLYEQYF
D: TRBD2
J: TRBJ2-7
V: TRBV5-1
size: once
length: 23

DNA: TGTGCCAGCAGTTACCGGGGAGAGAACACTGAAGCTTTCTTT
CDR3: CASSYRGENTEAFF
D: .
J: TRBJ1-1
V: TRBV6-5
size: .
length: 14

DNA: TGTGCCAGCAGTGAATTTAAGGGGGCGGAGGCGGTGGTGGTGGAGACCCAGTACTTC
CDR3: CASSEFKGAEAVVVETQYF
D: TRBD1
J: TRBJ2-5
V: TRBV2
size: .
length: 19

DNA: TGCGCCAGCAGCCAAGATCGGGACAGGGGGCTACGGGTGCAGTTCTTC
CDR3: CASSQDRDRGLRVQFF
D: TRBD1
J: TRBJ2-1
V: TRBV4-3
size: .
length: 16

DNA: TGTGCCACCAAGGAGGGATCGGACACCGGGGAGCTGTTTTTT
CDR3: CATKEGSDTGELFF
D: .
J: TRBJ2-2
V: TRBV19
size: .
length: 14

DNA: TGTGCCAGCAGCTTGCCGGACACAGTAGCCTATGGCTACACCTTC
CDR3: CASSLPDTVAYGYTF
D: .
J: TRBJ1-2
V: TRBV5-6
size: .
length: 15

DNA: TGTGCCAGCAGCCCTTTGGCACTTTCCACAGATACGCAGTATTTT
CDR3: CASSPLALSTDTQYF
D: .
J: TRBJ2-3
V: TRBV13
size: .
length: 15

DNA: TGTGCCAGCAGCGTAGGTGGGACAGGTCGATCCTACGAGCAGTACTTC
CDR3: CASSVGGTGRSYEQYF
D: TRBD1
J: TRBJ2-7
V: TRBV9
size: once
length: 16

DNA: TGTGCTCAAGAGACCCAGTACTTC
CDR3: CAQETQYF
D: .
J: TRBJ2-5
V: TRBV28
size: .
length: 8

DNA: TGTGCCAGCAGCTTCACCCCGGGTGGTAGGAACGAGCAGTACTTC
CDR3: CASSFTPGGRNEQYF
D: .
J: TRBJ2-7
V: TRBV7-9
size: .
length: 15

DNA: TGTGCCAGCAGCGTAGGAGTAAGCGTGACAGGCCGGGACGAGCAGTACTTC
CDR3: CASSVGVSVTGRDEQYF
D: .
J: TRBJ2-7
V: TRBV9
size: .
length: 17

DNA: TGTGCCAGCAGCTTAAGGGGGACAGGTCAAGAGACCCAGTACTTC
CDR3: CASSLRGTGQETQYF
D: TRBD1
J: TRBJ2-5
V: TRBV7-3
size: .
length: 15